Listed below are T cell receptor beta chains from one sample, sequenced in a study of T cell responses to AZD1222 COVID-19 vaccine. The protocol was immunoSEQ multiplex PCR, while the TCRdb copy is restricted to in-frame clones and leaves out a portion. The profile shows approximately 110,000 clones, less than 90% of them singletons. Sequenced here: peripheral blood, sampled on day 0 of AZD1222 vaccination. The receptors were sampled from an adult in good health. CDR3s include the opening cysteine and the closing phenylalanine or tryptophan. A D gene is named only where the DNA matches it firmly. Clone size is given for some rows only: seen once, a few or many times, or a class if the clone is expanded.

>TRBV7-2|TRBD1|TRBJ2-7|.
TGTGCCAGCAGCTCGGGACAGGGGAACTACGAGCAGTACTTC
CASSSGQGNYEQYF
>TRBV5-8|TRBD1|TRBJ1-5|once
TGTGCCACTCATAAGGGGGCAGTGAGCAATCAGCCCCAGCATTTT
CATHKGAVSNQPQHF
>TRBV7-2|.|TRBJ1-3|few
TGTGCCAGCAGCTCGGCTAGGACCGGGATGGGAAACACCATATATTTT
CASSSARTGMGNTIYF
>TRBV4-2|.|TRBJ1-4|.
TGTGCCAGCAGCCTTGAGGAAGGGGGTGGTGAAAAACTGTTTTTT
CASSLEEGGGEKLFF
>TRBV27|.|TRBJ1-6|.
TGTGCCAGCAGTTTGGGTGTGGGGGCGCAGGGCTTACGTTCACCCCTCCACTTT
CASSLGVGAQGLRSPLHF
>TRBV6-4|.|TRBJ2-3|once
TGTGCCAGCAGTCCACTTAAAGGGTCTAGCACAGATACGCAGTATTTT
CASSPLKGSSTDTQYF
>TRBV18|TRBD1|TRBJ1-2|.
TGTGCCAGCTCACCGGGACAGTCTAAGGGCTACACCTTC
CASSPGQSKGYTF
>TRBV5-5|.|TRBJ1-4|.
TGTGCCAGCAGCCTGGAACTGGGCGCGAATGAAAAACTGTTTTTT
CASSLELGANEKLFF
>TRBV14|.|TRBJ2-3|.
TGTGCCAGCAGCCTTAGAACGGGGACCTGGGGCACAGATACGCAGTATTTT
CASSLRTGTWGTDTQYF
>TRBV24-1|TRBD2|TRBJ2-1|.
TGTGCCACCAGTGACTCGGGACTAGCGGGGGGTGAGCAGTTCTTC
CATSDSGLAGGEQFF
>TRBV30|.|TRBJ1-4|.
TGTGCCTGGAGTGTACGTGGAGCTTACAATGAAAAACTGTTTTTT
CAWSVRGAYNEKLFF
>TRBV30|.|TRBJ2-7|.
TGTGCCTGGAGTGTGGGGGAGCAGTACTTC
CAWSVGEQYF
>TRBV12-3/TRBV12-4|.|TRBJ2-4|.
TGTGCCAGCAGCCAACAGGGAGACATTCAGTACTTC
CASSQQGDIQYF
>TRBV30|TRBD1|TRBJ1-2|.
TGTGCCTGGAGTTACAGGGGGCACGGCTACACCTTC
CAWSYRGHGYTF
>TRBV10-3|.|TRBJ1-2|.
TGTGCCATCAGTGAGAGAGGCAACTATGGCTACACCTTC
CAISERGNYGYTF
>TRBV6-5|.|TRBJ1-1|.
TGTGCCAGCAGTTACGGGGGAGGTATGAACACTGAAGCTTTCTTT
CASSYGGGMNTEAFF
>TRBV5-6|.|TRBJ2-3|.
TGTGCCAGCAGCTTGGGGCCAGGCACAGATACGCAGTATTTT
CASSLGPGTDTQYF
>TRBV24-1|TRBD2|TRBJ2-1|.
TGTGCCACCAGTCAGTGGACTAGCGGCAACTACAATGAGCAGTTCTTC
CATSQWTSGNYNEQFF
>TRBV2|TRBD1|TRBJ2-7|.
TGTGCCAGCAGTTTTCCAGGGGGCGCCTGGTCCTACGAGCAGTACTTC
CASSFPGGAWSYEQYF
>TRBV5-4|TRBD1|TRBJ1-2|.
TGTGCCAGCAGCCGAAGGGACAGGATCTATGGCTACACCTTC
CASSRRDRIYGYTF
>TRBV19|.|TRBJ2-3|.
TGTGCCAGTAGTTCCGGGGCTAGCACAGATACGCAGTATTTT
CASSSGASTDTQYF
>TRBV5-1|.|TRBJ2-2|once
TGCGCCAGCAGCTTTTCAGCCCACATACCGAACACCGGGGAGCTGTTTTTT
CASSFSAHIPNTGELFF
>TRBV27|TRBD2|TRBJ2-7|.
TGTGCCAGCAGTTTAAGGGACTACTACGAGCAGTACTTC
CASSLRDYYEQYF
>TRBV5-4|.|TRBJ2-7|.
TGTGCCAGCAGCTTGGGGGGTAGGCAGTACGAGCAGTACTTC
CASSLGGRQYEQYF
>TRBV9|.|TRBJ1-5|once
TGTGCCAGCAGCCCCCAGGGGATCAATCAGCCCCAGCATTTT
CASSPQGINQPQHF
>TRBV6-6|TRBD1|TRBJ1-5|.
TGTGCCAGCAGTCACCGGGACAGGGTCCAGGGCAATCAGCCCCAGCATTTT
CASSHRDRVQGNQPQHF
>TRBV29-1|.|TRBJ1-2|.
TGCAGCGCCTACGCAACTAACTATGGCTACACCTTC
CSAYATNYGYTF
>TRBV7-2|.|TRBJ2-1|once
TGTGCCAGCAGCAGAGGGCCCAACTACAATGAGCAGTTCTTC
CASSRGPNYNEQFF
>TRBV27|.|TRBJ1-5|.
TGTGCCAGCAGCCCTTGGGGGGGCAATCAGCCCCAGCATTTT
CASSPWGGNQPQHF
>TRBV7-8|.|TRBJ1-3|.
TGTGCCAGCAGCTTAGTTCCAGGTGGAAACACCATATATTTT
CASSLVPGGNTIYF
>TRBV9|.|TRBJ2-3|.
TGTGCCAGCAGCGACAACACAGATACGCAGTATTTT
CASSDNTDTQYF
>TRBV28|.|TRBJ1-2|.
TGTGCCAGCTCAGTTAACTATGGCTACACCTTC
CASSVNYGYTF
>TRBV3-1/TRBV3-2|.|TRBJ2-1|.
TGTGCCAGCAGCCCCACTCCGGCCTACAATGAGCAGTTCTTC
CASSPTPAYNEQFF
>TRBV9|.|TRBJ2-1|.
TGTGCCAGCAGCCTCCCGGGGGTAGGGGAGCAGTTCTTC
CASSLPGVGEQFF
>TRBV30|TRBD1|TRBJ1-3|.
TGTGCCTGGAGTGCCGGGCCGGGACAGTTTACTGGAAACACCATATATTTT
CAWSAGPGQFTGNTIYF
>TRBV4-2|.|TRBJ2-3|.
TGTGCCAGCAGCCAAGATAGACCAATAGATACGCAGTATTTT
CASSQDRPIDTQYF
>TRBV24-1|.|TRBJ2-5|.
TGTGCCACCAGTGATTCCGCCCAGGTCCAGTACTTC
CATSDSAQVQYF
>TRBV5-1|.|TRBJ1-2|.
TGCGCCAGCAGCCCCGGAGGCAGGGTCTATGGCTACACCTTC
CASSPGGRVYGYTF
>TRBV6-5|TRBD2|TRBJ2-1|.
TGTGCCAGCAGTTACTCGTTTCTCGGGGGGTGGGAGCAGCTCTTC
CASSYSFLGGWEQLF
>TRBV3-1/TRBV3-2|.|TRBJ2-3|.
TGTGCCAGCAGCCAAGACCGGCTAGCAAGGGCACCAGATACGCAGTATTTT
CASSQDRLARAPDTQYF
>TRBV18|TRBD2|TRBJ2-2|.
TGTGCCAGCTCACCAGCCCTAGCGGGGAACACCGGGGAGCTGTTTTTT
CASSPALAGNTGELFF
>TRBV11-2|.|TRBJ2-7|.
TGTGCCAGCAGCCTCCTGATGGGCATCGCCTACGAGCAGTACTTC
CASSLLMGIAYEQYF
>TRBV24-1|.|TRBJ2-5|.
TGTGCCACCAGTGATCGCTCGGGGCGGTTTGAGACCCAGTACTTC
CATSDRSGRFETQYF
>TRBV10-2|TRBD1|TRBJ1-6|.
TGCGCCAGCATTCCAGGGGGCGCCTGGAATTCACCCCTCCACTTT
CASIPGGAWNSPLHF
>TRBV27|.|TRBJ1-1|.
TGTGCCAGCCTTGGGGCTGAAGCTTTCTTT
CASLGAEAFF
>TRBV6-8|TRBD1|TRBJ1-4|.
TGTGCCAGCAGTTCCCAGTTGGGGACAGGGGGCCCTGGAACTAATGAAAAACTGTTTTTT
CASSSQLGTGGPGTNEKLFF
>TRBV3-1/TRBV3-2|TRBD1|TRBJ2-7|once
TGTGCCAGCAGCCAAGGACAGGGGTCCTACGAGCAGTACTTC
CASSQGQGSYEQYF
>TRBV13|.|TRBJ1-2|.
TGTGCCAGCAGCTTAGGGGTGCGGGAGCACTATGGCTACACCTTC
CASSLGVREHYGYTF
>TRBV7-6|TRBD1|TRBJ1-1|few
TGTGCGAGAAGACAGGGGTTCGTCGACACTGAAGCTTTCTTT
CARRQGFVDTEAFF
>TRBV5-6|.|TRBJ1-6|once
TGTGCCAGCAGAGAGAGCTCCTATAATTCACCCCTCCACTTT
CASRESSYNSPLHF